A single T cell receptor (beta chain) is shown here with its context. The antigen is not known. Clinical symptoms, serum thyroxine and TRAb, thyroid ultrasound and orbital computed tomography were used for the diagnoses. The data originate from a study of T cells in Graves' hyperthyroidism and ophthalmopathy. Study observations and caveats: Ophthalmopathy and stable hyperthyroidism were separated by a 13 V-J model. Ophthalmopathy, which appeared later, was predicted by the model a median 6.5 months before onset. Also found in blood were most expanded thyroid clonotypes above 0.001.

Amplified regions were TCR beta CDR3 sequences from RNA transcripts. HTBI primers drove first-round RT-PCR of the TCR CDR3. TCRdb re-called the multiplex PCR reads with MiXCR, one entry per CDR3 protein. The sample shows a few hundred thousand distinct CDR3 sequences, about 46% of them seen only once. The sequence was obtained from an adult woman with Graves' disease, either hyperthyroidism or ophthalmopathy (not recorded which). Sequences were obtained from peripheral blood or thyroid tissue (not recorded which).

The CDR3 loop is CASSPVAGNTIYF. CDR3 DNA: TGTGCCAGCAGCCCGGTCGCCGGAAACACCATATATTTT. J is TRBJ1-3 and V is TRBV7-9; D ambiguous. This CDR3 has 13 amino acids. V was cut by 5 bases and J by 4 bases, with 9 bases left in between. Germline CDR1 and CDR2: SEHNR and FQNEAQ (reference sequence).